The rows below give T cell receptor beta chains drawn from one sample of a study of a mutant IDH1 vaccine in newly diagnosed glioma. This table comes from immunoSEQ multiplex PCR, and its TCRdb copy is limited to in-frame clones, with some not included. The data hold some 62,000 clones, with around 83% observed a single time. No antigen is known for these receptors. This sample comprised PBMCs, obtained from a glioma patient whose treatment included an IDH1 peptide vaccine. All receptors come from a man younger than 45 with glioma. Both conserved end residues are part of each CDR3. Fields, in order: J gene, V gene, CDR3 protein.

J gene: TRBJ1-5
V gene: TRBV27
CDR3 protein: CASSLRSGQYNQPQHF

J gene: TRBJ2-7
V gene: TRBV11-2
CDR3 protein: CASSSTTGYYEQYF

J gene: TRBJ2-6
V gene: TRBV11-2
CDR3 protein: CASSLVFGGGATGANVLTF

J gene: TRBJ1-6
V gene: TRBV18
CDR3 protein: CASSPSYGEPLHF

J gene: TRBJ1-1
V gene: TRBV6-1
CDR3 protein: CASSTVQGAEAFF

J gene: TRBJ1-3
V gene: TRBV18
CDR3 protein: CASSPYIGPEAGNTIYF

J gene: TRBJ2-3
V gene: TRBV29-1
CDR3 protein: CSVEEGWRGGDTQYF

J gene: TRBJ2-5
V gene: TRBV5-1
CDR3 protein: CASSLNRVQETQYF

J gene: TRBJ2-3
V gene: TRBV21-1
CDR3 protein: CASSKLRGSTPPGIPDTQYF

J gene: TRBJ1-2
V gene: TRBV15
CDR3 protein: CATRTTANYGYTF

J gene: TRBJ2-1
V gene: TRBV5-1
CDR3 protein: CASSLGTRLWSSYNEQFF

J gene: TRBJ1-5
V gene: TRBV18
CDR3 protein: CASSFGQENQPQHF

J gene: TRBJ1-2
V gene: TRBV19
CDR3 protein: CASSLVQGAFGYTF

J gene: TRBJ1-6
V gene: TRBV14
CDR3 protein: CASSQQHRLNSPLHF

J gene: TRBJ1-1
V gene: TRBV4-1
CDR3 protein: CASSQGGQLKMNTEAFF

J gene: TRBJ1-5
V gene: TRBV19
CDR3 protein: CASSRVDRGGAQPQHF

J gene: TRBJ1-2
V gene: TRBV20-1
CDR3 protein: CSASRGVSYTF

J gene: TRBJ1-6
V gene: TRBV28
CDR3 protein: CASNRRSYRGIGNSPLHF

J gene: TRBJ2-4
V gene: TRBV6-5
CDR3 protein: CASSKKNIQYF

J gene: TRBJ2-1
V gene: TRBV13
CDR3 protein: CASDRSRTGNEQFF

J gene: TRBJ2-3
V gene: TRBV29-1
CDR3 protein: CSGDRDGGGDTQYF

J gene: TRBJ1-1
V gene: TRBV4-1
CDR3 protein: CASSRKGQGDTEAFF

J gene: TRBJ1-1
V gene: TRBV7-9
CDR3 protein: CASSSLPQGAAEAFF

J gene: TRBJ1-2
V gene: TRBV18
CDR3 protein: CASSPLNSDGYTF

J gene: TRBJ2-4
V gene: TRBV5-1
CDR3 protein: CASSLGTPGDIQYF

J gene: TRBJ1-6
V gene: TRBV19
CDR3 protein: CASGLGAHNSPLHF

J gene: TRBJ2-1
V gene: TRBV6-6
CDR3 protein: CASSYSAGEGNEQFF

J gene: TRBJ2-7
V gene: TRBV6-6
CDR3 protein: CASSQPGGYEQYF

J gene: TRBJ2-7
V gene: TRBV10-3
CDR3 protein: CAISVGPVSYEQYF

J gene: TRBJ2-5
V gene: TRBV6-1
CDR3 protein: CAIVQGDRETQYF

J gene: TRBJ1-2
V gene: TRBV5-5
CDR3 protein: CASSLGQYYGYTF

J gene: TRBJ1-4
V gene: TRBV6-5
CDR3 protein: CASSYSKGAEKLFF

J gene: TRBJ2-5
V gene: TRBV19
CDR3 protein: CASSPHPTLAGGQETQYF

J gene: TRBJ1-5
V gene: TRBV30
CDR3 protein: CAWRDRQLLNQPQHF

J gene: TRBJ1-2
V gene: TRBV5-1
CDR3 protein: CASSFDRFDGYTF

J gene: TRBJ1-5
V gene: TRBV19
CDR3 protein: CASNRVNQPQHF

J gene: TRBJ1-5
V gene: TRBV28
CDR3 protein: CASSYAGTGKDQPQHF

J gene: TRBJ1-3
V gene: TRBV5-1
CDR3 protein: CASSLPGQRNTIYF

J gene: TRBJ1-1
V gene: TRBV6-5
CDR3 protein: CASSPTGLATEAFF

J gene: TRBJ1-2
V gene: TRBV18
CDR3 protein: CASSPPASNYGYTF

J gene: TRBJ1-1
V gene: TRBV5-4
CDR3 protein: CASSLVGEGTEAFF

J gene: TRBJ1-3
V gene: TRBV2
CDR3 protein: CASSERGIGTGNTIYF

J gene: TRBJ2-5
V gene: TRBV4-1
CDR3 protein: CASSQGETSNYQETQYF

J gene: TRBJ2-1
V gene: TRBV7-9
CDR3 protein: CASSRQGDNEQFF

J gene: TRBJ2-7
V gene: TRBV9
CDR3 protein: CASSVVPYEQYF

J gene: TRBJ1-1
V gene: TRBV19
CDR3 protein: CASSITGARNTEAFF

J gene: TRBJ1-3
V gene: TRBV28
CDR3 protein: CASSWPSRGPGNTIYF

J gene: TRBJ1-2
V gene: TRBV6-1
CDR3 protein: CAGTGTFYGYTF

J gene: TRBJ2-7
V gene: TRBV7-8
CDR3 protein: CASSPSLGQRSYEQYF